This record covers a single T cell receptor beta chain. What it recognizes is unknown. This entry comes from a study of T cell responses to AZD1222 COVID-19 vaccine. Germline values: CDR1 MDHEN, CDR2 SYDVKM. V dropped 5 bases and J dropped 6 bases, with 15 bases sitting between them. This CDR3 spans 14 amino acids. Study findings and constraints: Mostly white British, mostly female donors; authors suggested clonal diversity may be underestimated.

Assay: immunoSEQ multiplex PCR; the TCRdb copy retains only in-frame clones and omits some. Found here are some 120,000 clones, approximately 89% of them singletons; the top ten hold just under 4.5%. The material was peripheral blood, obtained 28 days after the second AZD1222 dose. The chain joins TRBV28 to TRBJ2-3; possibly TRBD1 or TRBD2 for D (5 bases each). This receptor was obtained from an adult who received the AZD1222 COVID-19 vaccine. In nucleotides, the CDR3 is TGTGCCAGCAGTGAGACGGTGGGGGACGATACGCAGTATTTT. This translates into CASSETVGDDTQYF.